This T cell receptor (beta chain) originates from a study of T cell changes during pregnancy in multiple sclerosis. Repertoires were generated with immunoSEQ multiplex PCR, while TCRdb's copy carries only in-frame clones and drops some. The sample includes some 18,000 clones, approximately 87% seen only once; the top ten take approximately 15%. The sample holds one count of this clone. This CDR3 has 17 amino acids. V lost 1 base, J lost 7 bases, and 7 bases stayed unmatched. Looked up from germline, CDR1 is SEHNR and CDR2 is FQNEAQ (reference sequence). Sequences were derived from CD8+ T cells from peripheral blood mononuclear cells, sampled in the third trimester of pregnancy. This clonotype originated in a female donor in good health, enrolled as a control in a pregnancy study. V gene TRBV7-9 combines with J gene TRBJ2-1, with 13 bases fitting TRBD2. The CDR3 loop is CASSLGLVTSGRNEQFF. The CDR3 nucleotides are TGTGCCAGCAGCTTAGGGCTCGTGACTAGCGGGAGGAATGAGCAGTTCTTC.